This section outlines one T cell receptor (beta chain) sequence together with its context. This CDR3 is built from 16 residues. The germline V gene has CDR1 SGHRS and CDR2 YFSETQ. V shed 4 bases and J 7 bases; nucleotides not matched to a gene: 11. The sample is drawn from a study of cytomegalovirus exposure and HLA in healthy donors. This table comes from immunoSEQ multiplex PCR, and its TCRdb copy is limited to in-frame clones, with some not included. Here the sample spans about 140,000 clones, 87% being singletons. The sequenced material came from PBMCs. This chain uses TRBV5-1 with TRBJ2-7, with TRBD2 identical over 13 bases. The TCR sequence derives from a young man in good health and CMV-seropositive. CDR3 loop: CASSLGLAGAKGEQYF. The CDR3 nucleotides read TGCGCCAGCAGCCTAGGACTAGCGGGAGCCAAAGGGGAGCAGTACTTC.